This T cell receptor (beta chain) was sequenced during a study of spatial heterogeneity in lung cancer. Study-wide background: In raw reads, more than 9.5 appearances on average were recorded for each unique TCR and UMI combination.

Time point here: sample taken at primary tumor resection. Tumor, nontumor lung or frozen PBMC supplied whole RNA, sequenced without sorting. Donation came from around 77 patients with untreated early-stage non-small cell lung cancer. Trimming left V 3 bases short and J 3 bases short, with 8 bases between. Germline CDR1 and CDR2: LGHNA and YNFKEQ. The CDR3 has 13 amino acids. This clonotype was seen ten or more times. Little can be read into the size of this beta chain, an off-target read in a library designed for alpha chains. Every molecule of TCR cDNA had its own unique molecular identifier. TCRdb re-called the 5' RACE reads with MiXCR, one entry per CDR3 protein. The sample holds about 14,000 distinct CDR3 sequences, 5% to 6% seen once.

The rearrangement links TRBV4-2 to TRBJ1-1; D unresolved. The TCR originated in a human donor with early-stage non-small cell lung cancer. The sequencing used lung tumor tissue, collected at surgery. This chain's CDR3 is CASSHQDDTEAFF. The DNA for the CDR3 is TGTGCCAGCAGCCACCAGGATGACACTGAAGCTTTCTTT.